A single sample gave rise to the 32 T cell receptor beta chains below, sequenced in a study of tumor and adjacent non-tumor tissue in lung cancer. A modified ARM-PCR protocol with three rounds of nested PCR amplified TCRbeta. TCRdb processed the multiplex PCR reads anew with MiXCR; each CDR3 protein has one entry. Of fewer than 120,000 distinct CDR3 sequences listed, 84% are singletons. The template was RNA from unsorted bulk tissue. Sequenced: lung tumor tissue. Source of these receptors: a man between 70 and 80 years old with non-small cell lung cancer.

The rearrangement joins TRBV12-5 to TRBJ2-2, with D maybe TRBD2 (6 bases). V gave up 6 bases and J gave up 4 bases, with 18 bases separating them. The CDR3 loop spans 16 amino acids. Looked up from germline, CDR1 is LGHNT and CDR2 is FRNRAP. CDR3 in DNA: TGTGCTAGTGGCCCATGGGACTCCTGTCCCACCGGGGAGCTGTTTTTT. Protein product: CASGPWDSCPTGELFF.

Remarks on this clonotype: This may come from a read error, since a much larger clone is one base off. This sequence joins TRBV18 and TRBJ1-3; the D is unclear. The CDR3 runs to 16 residues. Germline V gene data show CDR1 as KGHSH and CDR2 as LQKENI. CDR3: CASSQFPAGSGNTTYF. For the CDR3, the DNA is TGTGCCAGCTCACAATTCCCGGCGGGTTCTGGAAACACCACATATTTT.

This clonotype is labeled as medium-sized. J is TRBJ1-2 and V is TRBV4-1; D uncertain. Per germline, CDR1 MGHRA and CDR2 YSYEKL. V was clipped by 2 bases and J by 2 bases, with 9 bases between them. The CDR3 extends over 14 amino acids. In DNA, the CDR3 is TGCGCCAGCAGCCAAAGTGGACGGAACTATGGCTACACCTTC. Translated, it gives CASSQSGRNYGYTF.

Note on this clonotype: The junction differs from germline at one of its ends, possibly a read error. The chain couples TRBV29-1 to TRBJ2-1; perhaps TRBD2 as D (5 bases). CDR3 length equals 15 residues. Per germline, CDR1 SQVTM and CDR2 ANQGSEA. In nucleotides, the CDR3 is TGCAGCGTTGAAGGAAGCGGTAGCTCCTACGATGAGCTGCTCTTC. This translates into CSVEGSGSSYDELLF.

This rearrangement joins TRBV19 to TRBJ2-7, with TRBD2 identical over 8 bases. Germline CDR1 is LNHDA and CDR2 is SQIVND (reference sequence). This CDR3 comprises 13 residues. Here the CDR3 reads CVRTNGRAYEQYF. CDR3 DNA: TGTGTCAGGACTAACGGGAGGGCCTACGAGCAGTACTTC. The full variable domain, its missing parts supplied by reference TRBV19 and TRBJ2-7, is DGGITQSPKYLFRKEGQNVTLSCEQNLNHDAMYWYRQDPGQGLRLIYYSQIVNDFQKGDIAEGYSVSREKKESFPLTVTSAQKNPTAFYLCVRTNGRAYEQYFGPGTRLTVT.

About this clonotype: Sequence at one end of the junction differs from germline and may be a read error. J is TRBJ2-5 and V is TRBV4-1; D unresolved. The CDR3 has 14 residues. Germline assignment: CDR1 MGHRA and CDR2 YSYEKL. The CDR3 sequence: CSSSQQWGQETQYF. The CDR3 DNA is TGCTCCAGCAGCCAACAGTGGGGTCAAGAGACGCAGTACTTC.

This chain links TRBV6-5 with TRBJ2-7, with 12 bases lining up with TRBD2. CDR1 is MNHEY, CDR2 SVGAGI, per germline. J lost 2 bases, V lost 7 bases, and 15 bases had no gene match. This CDR3 is 18 amino acids long. Here the CDR3 reads CASNPTSTSGSGTYEQYF. The CDR3 nucleotides read TGTGCCAGCAACCCCACTTCGACTAGCGGGAGCGGTACCTACGAGCAGTACTTC.

This clonotype has just a few counts. Likely a read error: the CDR3 ends without its conserved phenylalanine or tryptophan. The CDR3 is CASGLGVVYTEAFC. The CDR3 nucleotides read TGTGCTAGTGGTTTGGGGGTAGTGTACACTGAAGCTTTCTGT. This chain connects TRBV12-5 to TRBJ1-1; D is unresolved. The CDR3 has 14 amino acids. Per the germline V gene, CDR1 is LGHNT and CDR2 is FRNRAP. Trimming stripped 1 base from V and 3 bases from J, with 9 bases between.

The V and J genes are TRBV28 and TRBJ1-5; D might be TRBD1 (5 bases). The CDR3 covers 12 residues. Germline CDR1 reads MDHEN; CDR2 reads SYDVKM. DNA for the CDR3: TGTGTCAGTACCCCGCAGGGCCAGCCCCAGCATTTT. It is translated as CVSTPQGQPQHF.

Details on this clonotype: A read error may account for a junction end that differs from germline. This chain uses TRBV6-2 or TRBV6-3 with TRBJ2-2, with D possibly matching TRBD2 (5 bases). The CDR3 runs to 17 residues. Germline-derived CDR1 and CDR2 are MNHEY and SVGEGT. The chain's CDR3 is CTSGASCRAAGTGELFF. The CDR3 DNA follows: TGTACCAGCGGAGCTAGCTGTAGGGCCGCGGGTACCGGGGAGCTGTTTTTT.

For this clonotype: An end of the junction does not agree with germline; a read error may underlie this. This sequence joins TRBV20-1 and TRBJ1-1; D gene ambiguous. CDR1 is DFQATT, CDR2 SNEGSKA, per germline (reference sequence). This CDR3 region has 15 residues. Here the CDR3 DNA reads TGCAGTACTAGAGTTTGGCTTGAAATGAACACTGAAGCTTTCTTT. Its protein product is CSTRVWLEMNTEAFF.

Regarding this clonotype: The CDR3 end shows no conserved phenylalanine or tryptophan, and so a read error is likely. This chain's CDR3 is CASSHPGQGPFQFI. The CDR3 DNA sequence: TGTGCCAGTAGCCACCCAGGACAGGGGCCCTTCCAGTTCATC. The chain links TRBV4-2 to TRBJ2-1, with TRBD1 identical over 9 bases. This CDR3 comprises 14 residues. Per the germline V gene, CDR1 is LGHNA and CDR2 is YNFKEQ.

There are a few counts of this clonotype. The conserved closing phenylalanine or tryptophan is absent in this CDR3, likely reflecting a read error. It is unclear where the CDR3 begins or ends on the DNA, so no DNA is shown, and the CDR3 is as TCRdb lists it. The rearrangement uses TRBV5-4 and TRBJ2-7; no check of the table's D call, TRBD2, against the DNA was made. The V gene's germline CDR1 is SGHNT and CDR2 YYREEE (reference sequence). The CDR3 has 14 amino acids, counting both end residues. The chain's CDR3 is CASSALGRDYEQYL.

For this clonotype: Germline is not matched at one junction end, which may reflect a read error. CDR3 sequence (DNA): TGTGCCAGCAGCTTCGGACTAGCGGGACAGCTCGCCTACGAGCGGTACTTC. It yields the protein CASSFGLAGQLAYERYF. The chain carries TRBV5-4 and TRBJ2-7; 12 positions agree with TRBD2. Germline lookup yields CDR1 SGHNT and CDR2 YYREEE (reference sequence). The length of the CDR3 is 17 residues.

Details on this clonotype: Its ends do not fully match the called genes, so a read error is possible. The chain joins TRBV5-1 to TRBJ2-3, with no clear D. CDR3 length: 13 amino acids. Germline CDR1 SGHRS, CDR2 YFSETQ. CDR3 protein: CVSSSEMGDTQYF. CDR3 DNA: TGCGTCAGCAGCTCCGAAATGGGTGATACGCAGTATTTT.

Points on this clonotype: This is likely a read error, given that the CDR3 carries no conserved phenylalanine or tryptophan at its end. The limits of the CDR3 on the DNA are not certain, so only TCRdb's listed CDR3 is given. The rearrangement links TRBV11-2 to TRBJ1-2. The CDR3 region is 13 residues in length, termini included. Germline CDR1 SGHAT, CDR2 FQNNGV. This chain's CDR3 is CASSLTTDYGYSL.

J is TRBJ2-7 and V is TRBV11-2; 8 positions agree with TRBD1. This CDR3 is 15 amino acids long. CDR1 SGHAT and CDR2 FQNNGV come from the germline V gene. V lost 5 bases, J lost 5 bases, and 11 bases stayed unmatched. The CDR3 nucleotides are TGTGCCAGCAGCCCCTTCCGGACAGGGAAGAACGAGCAGTACTTC. Protein product: CASSPFRTGKNEQYF.

Worth noting for this clonotype: One end of the junction varies from germline; a read error may be responsible. This chain uses TRBV20-1 with TRBJ2-1; D gene uncertain. The CDR3 contains 13 residues. Germline-derived CDR1 and CDR2 are DFQATT and SNEGSKA (reference sequence). CDR3 nucleotides: TGCAGTGCTAGCGGACCGTCTTACAATGATCAGTTCTTC. Amino acid sequence: CSASGPSYNDQFF.

As regards this clonotype: Because the CDR3 is missing its conserved closing phenylalanine or tryptophan, this is likely a read error. The chain recombines TRBV11-3 with TRBJ2-5; 9 bases fit TRBD2. V shed 1 base and J 9 bases; nucleotides not matched to a gene: 12. This CDR3 is built from 16 residues. Germline loops: CDR1 SGHNT, CDR2 YENEEA. CDR3 protein: CASSLGVERLAEAQYL. The CDR3 nucleotides read TGTGCCAGCAGCTTAGGTGTGGAGAGACTAGCGGAGGCCCAGTACTTA.

To note about this clonotype: A much larger clone sits a single nucleotide away, making a read error possible. This sequence joins TRBV12-5 and TRBJ2-2, with a possible D match to TRBD2 (5 bases). The CDR3 covers 12 residues. The V gene's germline CDR1 is LGHNT and CDR2 FRNRAP. CDR3 sequence (DNA): TGTGCTAGTGGCTCCGGGGTCGGGGAGCTGTCTTTT. Its translation is CASGSGVGELSF.

For this clonotype: The junction and the germline gene differ at one end; a read error may be behind it. The rearrangement uses TRBV6-1 and TRBJ1-5, with a tentative D call TRBD1 (6 bases). There are 19 residues in the CDR3. Germline-derived CDR1 and CDR2 are MNHNS and SASEGT. The CDR3 here is CASSNKFPGHGSSNQPRHF. CDR3 bases: TGTGCCAGCAGTAATAAGTTTCCGGGACACGGAAGTAGCAATCAGCCCCGGCATTTT.

This sequence joins TRBV10-3 and TRBJ2-5; maybe TRBD2 (6 bases). Trimming cost V 6 bases and J 9 bases, with 26 bases left between them. Germline lookup yields CDR1 ENHRY and CDR2 SYGVKD. The CDR3 length is 16 residues. The CDR3 nucleotides are TGTGCCATCAGGCTCGTGCGGGGCCCTTTGTCAGGGTCCCAGTACTTC. As protein: CAIRLVRGPLSGSQYF.

This clonotype was observed once. Here the CDR3 DNA reads TGCAGCGCCGCCACCGGAAGGGGGCTACGGGACGTACAGTACTTC. Its protein product is CSAATGRGLRDVQYF. The chain employs TRBV29-1 and TRBJ2-7; TRBD1 matches 7 bases. J lost 10 bases, V lost 7 bases, and 22 bases had no gene match. This CDR3 is 15 amino acids long. Germline V gene sequence: CDR1 SQVTM, CDR2 ANQGSEA.

This clonotype was seen a handful of times. The J gene is TRBJ2-5, the V gene TRBV12-3 or TRBV12-4, with D hard to call. The V and J ends lost 9 bases and 5 bases respectively, with 13 bases between them. The CDR3 is 12 amino acids. CDR3 loop: CASSSLEETQYF. The CDR3 nucleotides are TGTGCCAGTAGTAGTTTAGAGGAGACCCAGTACTTC.

A word on this clonotype: A much larger clonotype is one base distant, so this may be a read error. V gene TRBV10-3 combines with J gene TRBJ2-3; 7 bases are a match to TRBD1. Germline CDR1 and CDR2: ENHRY and SYGVKD. This CDR3 has 15 amino acids. Here the CDR3 reads CAVSQDRSYTDTQYF. CDR3 DNA sequence: TGTGCCGTCAGCCAGGACAGGAGCTACACAGATACGCAGTATTTT.

V usage is TRBV20-1 and J usage is TRBJ2-7, with a tentative D call TRBD2 (6 bases). Germline values: CDR1 DFQATT, CDR2 SNEGSKA (reference sequence). CDR3 length equals 15 residues. The CDR3 DNA is TGCATTGTTAAAGAAGGACTAACGGGGACCTACGAGCAGTACTTC. This codes for CIVKEGLTGTYEQYF.

A note on this clonotype: A read error may explain this, as a much larger clone is one base away. The chain links TRBV20-1 to TRBJ2-7, with D hard to call. The CDR3 is made up of 12 amino acids. Germline CDR1 and CDR2: DFQATT and SNEGSKA (reference sequence). With 6 bases removed from V and 4 bases from J, the gap between germline ends came to 13 bases. The CDR3 loop is CSAASDEYEQYF. The CDR3 nucleotides read TGCAGTGCAGCCAGTGATGAGTACGAGCAGTACTTC.

The rearrangement uses TRBV29-1 and TRBJ1-2; unclear D gene. CDR1 and CDR2 from the germline V gene are SQVTM and ANQGSEA. Trimming took 4 bases from V and 5 from J, leaving 14 bases between them. This CDR3 comprises 13 residues. CDR3 amino acids: CSVVQTGVYGYTF. CDR3 DNA: TGCAGCGTTGTCCAGACGGGAGTTTATGGCTACACCTTC.

The chain joins TRBV6-6 to TRBJ1-2; D uncertain. Germline V CDR1 and CDR2: MNHNY, SVGAGI (reference sequence). CDR3 size: 14 residues. V dropped 6 bases and J dropped 11 bases, with 22 bases sitting between them. DNA of the CDR3: TGTGCCAGCAGAGGACTGGGATCCATTCGTGTGTACACCTTC. It encodes CASRGLGSIRVYTF.

As concerns this clonotype: No conserved phenylalanine or tryptophan is present at the end of the CDR3, so a read error is the likely explanation. The chain couples TRBV5-6 to TRBJ2-2, with 7 bases matching TRBD1. The V gene's germline CDR1 is SGHDT and CDR2 YYEEEE. The CDR3 has 16 residues. V shed 0 bases, J shed 4 bases, and the junction held 6 bases outside the gene matches. The CDR3 bases are TGTGCCAGCAGCTTGGCACGGCAGGGGGTCACCGGGGAGCTGTTTCTT. It yields the protein CASSLARQGVTGELFL.

As concerns this clonotype: The junction and the germline gene differ at one end; a read error may be behind it. The chain recombines TRBV6-5 with TRBJ2-2; the D gene is possibly TRBD2 (5 bases). Per germline, CDR1 MNHEY and CDR2 SVGAGI. The CDR3 loop spans 16 amino acids. In nucleotides, the CDR3 is TGCGCCAGCGGCCTTAATATCCCGTCGTTGAGCGGGGAGCTGTTTTTT. Its translation is CASGLNIPSLSGELFF.

Only one count was recorded for this clonotype. V usage is TRBV12-3 or TRBV12-4 and J usage is TRBJ1-2; no reliable D call. Deletions cut 0 bases from V and 7 bases from J, with 12 bases between. This CDR3 contains 14 residues. CDR3 in amino acids: CASSLAMSFRGYTF. Here the CDR3 DNA reads TGTGCCAGCAGTTTAGCTATGAGCTTCCGTGGCTACACCTTC.